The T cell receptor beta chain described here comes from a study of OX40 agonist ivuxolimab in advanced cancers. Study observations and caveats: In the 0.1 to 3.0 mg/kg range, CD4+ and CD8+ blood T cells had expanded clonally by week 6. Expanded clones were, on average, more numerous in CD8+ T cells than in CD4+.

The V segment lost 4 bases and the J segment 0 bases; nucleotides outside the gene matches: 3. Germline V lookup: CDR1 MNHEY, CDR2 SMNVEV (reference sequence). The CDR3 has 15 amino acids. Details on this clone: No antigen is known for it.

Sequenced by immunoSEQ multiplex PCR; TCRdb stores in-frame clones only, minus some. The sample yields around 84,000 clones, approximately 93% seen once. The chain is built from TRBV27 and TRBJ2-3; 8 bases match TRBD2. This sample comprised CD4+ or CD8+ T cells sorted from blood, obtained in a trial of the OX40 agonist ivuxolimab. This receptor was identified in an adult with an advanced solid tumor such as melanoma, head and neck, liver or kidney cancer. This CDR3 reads CASSWSGGSTDTQYF. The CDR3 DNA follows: TGTGCCAGCAGTTGGAGCGGGGGTAGCACAGATACGCAGTATTTT.